The 18 T cell receptor beta chains reported below all come from one sample, sequenced in a study of CD4+ T cells in melanoma. Measured with immunoSEQ multiplex PCR; TCRdb has only the in-frame clones, and not every one. The sample includes more than 20,000 clones, 78% seen only once; the top ten take over 9.5%. These receptors originate from a human donor with melanoma.

The chain is built from TRBV11-2 and TRBJ1-2; 8 bases line up with TRBD1. CDR3 length: 13 residues. The V and J ends lost 1 base and 13 bases, in that order; junction bases with no gene match: 8. Germline V lookup: CDR1 SGHAT, CDR2 FQNNGV. The CDR3 protein is CASSLGLRTGLTF. The DNA for the CDR3 is TGTGCCAGCAGCTTAGGATTAAGGACAGGGCTCACCTTC.

The chain joins TRBV19 to TRBJ2-3; D is uncertain. The ends were cut back, 5 bases at V and 0 bases at J, with 9 bases in the middle. There are 14 residues in the CDR3. Looked up from germline, CDR1 is LNHDA and CDR2 is SQIVND (reference sequence). The CDR3: CASSATDSTDTQYF. CDR3 DNA: TGTGCCAGTAGTGCTACGGACAGCACAGATACGCAGTATTTT.

The V and J genes are TRBV28 and TRBJ1-4; no clear D. Germline CDR1 MDHEN, CDR2 SYDVKM. The CDR3 covers 11 residues. This chain's CDR3 is CAGRSNEKLFF. CDR3 in DNA: TGTGCAGGACGGAGTAATGAAAAACTGTTTTTT.

The V call is TRBV18, the J call TRBJ1-2; D remains unclear. This CDR3 is built from 13 residues. V lost 1 base, J lost 6 bases, and 9 bases lay in between. CDR1 is KGHSH, CDR2 LQKENI, per germline. CDR3 nucleotide sequence: TGTGCCAGCTCACCACTCAGCCGGGATGGCTACACCTTC. It encodes CASSPLSRDGYTF. Looking up the rest from reference TRBV18 and TRBJ1-2 gives the full variable domain: NAGVMQNPRHLVRRRGQEARLRCSPMKGHSHVYWYRQLPEEGLKFMVYLQKENIIDESGMPKERFSAEFPKEGPSILRIQQVVRGDSAAYFCASSPLSRDGYTFGSGTRLTVV.

The rearrangement uses TRBV30 and TRBJ1-5; D possibly corresponds to TRBD1 (6 bases). Trimming took off 1 base at V and 8 bases at J, with 12 bases between the two ends. Germline CDR1 GTSNPN, CDR2 SVGIG (reference sequence). CDR3 length equals 13 residues. CDR3 in amino acids: CAWSAQGTEPQHF. CDR3 bases: TGTGCCTGGAGTGCCCAGGGGACTGAGCCCCAGCATTTT.

The chain carries TRBV6-5 and TRBJ2-3; no reliable D call. CDR1 and CDR2 (germline): MNHEY, SVGAGI. CDR3 length: 14 residues. Trimming left V 4 bases short and J 2 bases short, with 10 bases between. The CDR3 is CASSSLGPTDTQYF. DNA for the CDR3: TGTGCCAGCAGTTCCCTCGGACCCACAGATACGCAGTATTTT.

This chain connects TRBV4-2 to TRBJ2-7; tentative D call: TRBD2 (6 bases). In germline, CDR1 is LGHNA, CDR2 YNFKEQ. This CDR3 has 14 residues. Trimming removed 1 base from V and 4 bases from J, with 11 bases in between. For the CDR3, the DNA is TGTGCCAGCAGCCAAGCCTGGGAGGCTTACGAGCAGTACTTC. Amino acids: CASSQAWEAYEQYF.

V gene TRBV7-6 combines with J gene TRBJ2-5; 9 bases align to TRBD1. Germline loops: CDR1 SGHVS, CDR2 FNYEAQ. Trimming took 5 bases from V and 3 from J; bases not matched to a gene: 7. The length of the CDR3 is 15 residues. The CDR3 DNA is TGTGCCAGCAGCCCGGGGACAGGGAGAGAAGAGACCCAGTACTTC. Amino acids: CASSPGTGREETQYF.

This chain uses TRBV9 with TRBJ2-1; perhaps TRBD2 as D (5 bases). Germline assignment: CDR1 SGDLS and CDR2 YYNGEE. This CDR3 contains 12 residues. V lost 0 bases and J 7 bases, leaving 5 bases between the germline ends. The CDR3 sequence is CASSVAGNEQFF. The CDR3 DNA sequence: TGTGCCAGCAGCGTAGCGGGAAATGAGCAGTTCTTC.

This chain uses TRBV7-9 with TRBJ2-4; no firm D call. Germline V gene lookup returns CDR1 SEHNR and CDR2 FQNEAQ (reference sequence). The CDR3 extends over 14 amino acids. V was trimmed by 1 base and J by 0 bases, leaving 4 bases between them. The CDR3 reads CASSLGVAKNIQYF. The DNA for the CDR3 is TGTGCCAGCAGCTTAGGAGTAGCCAAAAACATTCAGTACTTC.

This clone was picked up one time. The chain recombines TRBV7-2 with TRBJ2-7, with unresolved D. Germline assignment: CDR1 SGHTA and CDR2 FQGNSA. Trimming shortened V by 0 bases and J by 3 bases, and 12 bases separated the two germline ends. The CDR3 runs 15 residues. DNA for the CDR3: TGTGCCAGCAGCTTAGCCCACGACGTCCTCTACGAGCAGTACTTC. Translating it yields CASSLAHDVLYEQYF.

The V call is TRBV5-1, the J call TRBJ2-5; D might be TRBD2 (7 bases). CDR1 SGHRS and CDR2 YFSETQ come from the germline V gene. The CDR3 extends over 14 amino acids. With 4 bases removed from V and 1 base from J, the gap between germline ends came to 11 bases. CDR3 residues: CASSGGGSQETQYF. Here the CDR3 DNA reads TGCGCCAGCAGCGGCGGGGGCAGCCAAGAGACCCAGTACTTC.

The chain has TRBV6-5 and TRBJ2-1; D may be TRBD2 (6 bases). The CDR3 consists of 14 residues. The V and J ends lost 4 bases and 0 bases respectively, with 7 bases between them. Germline V lookup: CDR1 MNHEY, CDR2 SVGAGI. CDR3 amino acids: CASSSGDSYNEQFF. CDR3 coding DNA: TGTGCCAGCAGTTCGGGGGACTCCTACAATGAGCAGTTCTTC.

This clone was counted a few times. The rearrangement links TRBV5-1 to TRBJ2-4; TRBD2 agrees at 7 bases. The V segment lost 0 bases and the J segment 6 bases; nucleotides outside the gene matches: 6. This CDR3 comprises 15 residues. CDR1 is SGHRS and CDR2 is YFSETQ in the germline V gene. The DNA for the CDR3 is TGCGCCAGCAGCTTGGGACGGACTAGTTTAAACATTCAGTACTTC. It codes for CASSLGRTSLNIQYF.

This clone came up a few times. The chain is built from TRBV5-1 and TRBJ1-2, with D unresolved. From germline, CDR1 is SGHRS and CDR2 YFSETQ. Between the trimmed V and J ends, which lost 0 bases and 4 bases, there was a span of 13 bases. The CDR3 has 15 residues. CDR3 loop: CASSLASTGPYGYTF. In nucleotides, the CDR3 is TGCGCCAGCAGCTTGGCCAGCACCGGGCCCTATGGCTACACCTTC.

This clone was detected only a few times. J is TRBJ1-2 and V is TRBV5-6; D unresolved. Per the germline V gene, CDR1 is SGHDT and CDR2 is YYEEEE. The CDR3 has 12 amino acids. V shed 1 base and J shed 8 bases, with 9 bases lying between them. The CDR3 reads CASSLFTSGYTF. CDR3 DNA sequence: TGTGCCAGCAGCTTGTTTACCAGCGGCTACACCTTC. The full variable domain, rest sourced from reference TRBV5-6 and TRBJ1-2, is DAGVTQSPTHLIKTRGQQVTLRCSPKSGHDTVSWYQQALGQGPQFIFQYYEEEERQRGNFPDRFSGHQFPNYSSELNVNALLLGDSALYLCASSLFTSGYTFGSGTRLTVV.

The rearrangement links TRBV6-5 to TRBJ1-2, with 10 bases matching TRBD1. Germline V CDR1 and CDR2: MNHEY, SVGAGI. CDR3 size: 15 residues. V lost 2 bases, J lost 4 bases, and 4 bases stayed unmatched. This CDR3 is CASSYAGQGTYGYTF. In DNA, the CDR3 is TGTGCCAGCAGTTACGCGGGACAGGGGACCTATGGCTACACCTTC.

This chain connects TRBV4-1 to TRBJ2-2; TRBD1 is a possible D gene (6 bases). Germline assignment: CDR1 MGHRA and CDR2 YSYEKL. V was pared by 3 bases and J by 1 base, with 9 bases between. This CDR3 contains 15 residues. In nucleotides, the CDR3 is TGCGCCAGCAGCCATGCAGGGGAGAACACCGGGGAGCTGTTTTTT. This sequence encodes CASSHAGENTGELFF.